This T cell receptor (beta chain) was found in a study of a mutant IDH1 vaccine in newly diagnosed glioma. Measured with immunoSEQ multiplex PCR; TCRdb has only the in-frame clones, and not every one. Of roughly 26,000 clones listed, around 78% are singletons. Time point given: week 35, safety follow-up. The vaccine gave 300 ug of a 20-mer mutant IDH1 peptide subcutaneously per dose. The germline V gene encodes CDR1 LNHDA and CDR2 SQIVND (reference sequence). The CDR3 spans 13 residues. The V end was cut by 4 bases, the J end by 3 bases, with 9 bases between. In regard to this clone: Its antigen is still unknown.

Specimen: PBMCs, collected from a glioma patient whose treatment included an IDH1 peptide vaccine. The receptor was derived from a man aged 25-40 years with glioma. The chain couples TRBV19 to TRBJ2-5, with a tentative D call TRBD1 (5 bases). The CDR3 region is CASSNDRKETQYF. For the CDR3, the DNA is TGTGCCAGTAGTAACGACAGAAAAGAGACCCAGTACTTC. Variable domain in full (rest from reference TRBV19 and TRBJ2-5): DGGITQSPKYLFRKEGQNVTLSCEQNLNHDAMYWYRQDPGQGLRLIYYSQIVNDFQKGDIAEGYSVSREKKESFPLTVTSAQKNPTAFYLCASSNDRKETQYFGPGTRLLVL.